The next 24 T cell receptor beta chains were all read from a single sample in a study of cytomegalovirus exposure and HLA in healthy donors. The primer mix had 60 Vbeta and 13 Jbeta primers. Measured with immunoSEQ multiplex PCR; TCRdb has only the in-frame clones, and not every one. Of roughly 160,000 clones listed, roughly 80% are singletons. Sequenced material: PBMCs. The origin of the receptors is a woman in her forties or fifties in good health and CMV-seronegative.

V is TRBV21-1 and J is TRBJ1-1. TRBV21-1 is an annotated pseudogene. The CDR3 length is 13 residues. The CDR3 sequence is CASSKPRGGEAFF. The CDR3 DNA reads TGTGCCAGCAGCAAACCCAGGGGAGGGGAAGCTTTCTTT.

The J gene is TRBJ2-7, the V gene TRBV5-4; TRBD2 matches at 7 bases. The CDR3 runs to 14 residues. Germline V gives CDR1 SGHNT, CDR2 YYREEE (reference sequence). With V trimmed by 1 base and J by 5 bases, 6 bases remained unmatched. This CDR3 is CASSLTSENDEQYF. The CDR3, as DNA: TGTGCCAGCAGCTTGACTAGCGAAAACGACGAGCAGTACTTC. The full variable domain, its missing parts supplied by reference TRBV5-4 and TRBJ2-7, is ETGVTQSPTHLIKTRGQQVTLRCSSQSGHNTVSWYQQALGQGPQFIFQYYREEENGRGNFPPRFSGLQFPNYSSELNVNALELDDSALYLCASSLTSENDEQYFGPGTRLTVT.

This clone was detected only a few times. The chain joins TRBV28 to TRBJ1-4; D might be TRBD1 (5 bases). This CDR3 is 14 amino acids long. V lost 4 bases to trimming and J lost 3 bases, with 9 bases between them. CDR1 and CDR2 (germline): MDHEN, SYDVKM. The CDR3 bases are TGTGCCAGCAGTTCCAGGGCCCCTAATGAAAAACTGTTTTTT. This encodes CASSSRAPNEKLFF.

Concerning this clone: Compared with germline, one end of the junction differs, possibly owing to a read error. The V gene is TRBV30, the J gene TRBJ2-6, with D possibly matching TRBD2 (5 bases). The CDR3 contains 15 residues. CDR1 GTSNPN and CDR2 SVGIG come from the germline V gene (reference sequence). CDR3 in DNA: TGTACCTGGAGTGTAGGAGGCTCTGGGGCCAACGTCCTGACTTTC. Its translation: CTWSVGGSGANVLTF.

The chain recombines TRBV27 with TRBJ2-2, with 8 bases fitting TRBD2. The CDR3 runs 17 residues. With V trimmed by 5 bases and J by 4 bases, 12 bases remained unmatched. CDR1 and CDR2 from the germline V gene are MNHEY and SMNVEV (reference sequence). DNA for the CDR3: TGTGCCAGCAGTAACGCCCAAGCGGGAGTGGGCACCGGGGAGCTGTTTTTT. It translates to CASSNAQAGVGTGELFF.

The chain couples TRBV4-3 to TRBJ2-3, with 9 positions matching TRBD2. Germline lookup yields CDR1 LGHNA and CDR2 YSLEER. With V trimmed by 0 bases and J by 3 bases, 1 base remained unmatched. The CDR3 is 15 residues long. The CDR3 DNA reads TGCGCCAGCAGCCAAGATAGCGGGAGAACAGATACGCAGTATTTT. Translating it yields CASSQDSGRTDTQYF.

The J gene is TRBJ2-5, the V gene TRBV15; TRBD2 is a possible D gene (6 bases). Per germline, CDR1 LNHNV and CDR2 YYDKDF (reference sequence). This CDR3 is built from 15 residues. V was shortened by 0 bases and J by 3 bases, with 11 bases between the two germline ends. The CDR3 DNA reads as TGTGCCACCAGCAGAGATAGGAGGGCAGAAGAGACCCAGTACTTC. As protein: CATSRDRRAEETQYF.

Here the CDR3 reads CASRNIAGVSYNEQFF. The CDR3 nucleotides read TGTGCCAGTAGAAATATAGCGGGAGTATCCTACAATGAGCAGTTCTTC. This chain joins TRBV19 and TRBJ2-1; 9 bases are shared with TRBD2. The CDR3 spans 16 residues. V shed 6 bases, J shed 1 base, and the junction held 7 bases outside the gene matches. Germline CDR1 reads LNHDA; CDR2 reads SQIVND (reference sequence). The whole variable domain, remainder taken from reference TRBV19 and TRBJ2-1, is DGGITQSPKYLFRKEGQNVTLSCEQNLNHDAMYWYRQDPGQGLRLIYYSQIVNDFQKGDIAEGYSVSREKKESFPLTVTSAQKNPTAFYLCASRNIAGVSYNEQFFGPGTRLTVL.

This rearrangement joins TRBV4-1 to TRBJ1-2; D perhaps matches TRBD1 (6 bases). This CDR3 is 16 amino acids long. V lost 1 base and J 2 bases, leaving 14 bases between the germline ends. Germline CDR1 MGHRA, CDR2 YSYEKL. The CDR3 sequence is CASSQVAGVTNYGYTF. The CDR3 DNA reads TGCGCCAGCAGCCAAGTGGCAGGGGTGACCAACTATGGCTACACCTTC.

CDR3 coding DNA: TGCGCCAGCAGCCCCGGGACTAGCGGGGGCCCGTACGAGCAGTACTTC. Translated, it gives CASSPGTSGGPYEQYF. The chain carries TRBV5-1 and TRBJ2-7, with 14 bases that match TRBD2. V shed 4 bases and J 4 bases; nucleotides not matched to a gene: 7. This CDR3 region has 16 residues. In germline, CDR1 is SGHRS, CDR2 YFSETQ.

This chain connects TRBV6-5 to TRBJ1-6; D uncertain. Per germline, CDR1 MNHEY and CDR2 SVGAGI. Deletions cut 2 bases from V and 7 bases from J, with 15 bases between. The CDR3 is 16 residues long. The CDR3, as DNA: TGTGCCAGCAGTTACGAGTCTGCGGGTCGGAATTCACCCCTCCACTTT. This translates into CASSYESAGRNSPLHF.

In nucleotides, the CDR3 is TGCGCCAGCAGCTTGGCCACGGGAGGGCGGTTGGAGACCCAGTACTTC. Translated: CASSLATGGRLETQYF. The V and J genes are TRBV5-1 and TRBJ2-5; 8 bases fit TRBD2. The germline V gene encodes CDR1 SGHRS and CDR2 YFSETQ. V was pared by 0 bases and J by 5 bases, with 9 bases of the junction left unmatched. The CDR3 has 16 residues.

V gene TRBV5-6 combines with J gene TRBJ2-1; perhaps TRBD1 as D (7 bases). CDR1 is SGHDT and CDR2 is YYEEEE in the germline V gene. The CDR3 has 15 residues. V lost 2 bases and J 9 bases, leaving 18 bases between the germline ends. This CDR3 reads CASSFLGAGGLEQFF. CDR3 sequence (DNA): TGTGCCAGCAGCTTCCTGGGCGCAGGGGGGCTTGAGCAGTTCTTC.

The rearrangement joins TRBV2 to TRBJ2-6, with no clear D. Germline CDR1 is SNHLY and CDR2 is FYNNEI. V gave up 7 bases and J gave up 0 bases, with 7 bases separating them. The CDR3 covers 14 residues. CDR3 DNA sequence: TGTGCCAGCAAGGAGAGCTCTGGGGCCAACGTCCTGACTTTC. Its translation is CASKESSGANVLTF. The whole variable domain, remainder taken from reference TRBV2 and TRBJ2-6, is EPEVTQTPSHQVTQMGQEVILRCVPISNHLYFYWYRQILGQKVEFLVSFYNNEISEKSEIFDDQFSVERPDGSNFTLKIRSTKLEDSAMYFCASKESSGANVLTFGAGSRLTVL.

The rearrangement joins TRBV7-2 to TRBJ1-2, with TRBD1 matching 7 bases. There are 13 residues in the CDR3. V was clipped by 4 bases and J by 8 bases; unmatched bases: 7. Germline V gives CDR1 SGHTA, CDR2 FQGNSA. CDR3: CASSSRQGEGYTF. Written as DNA, the CDR3 is TGTGCCAGCAGCTCCAGACAGGGCGAGGGCTACACCTTC.

This sequence joins TRBV2 and TRBJ1-6, with no clear D. The CDR3 covers 15 residues. Germline V gene sequence: CDR1 SNHLY, CDR2 FYNNEI. Between the trimmed V and J ends, which lost 8 bases and 5 bases, there was a span of 16 bases. As DNA, the CDR3 is TGTGCCAGCGCCAATCAGGCGGGCCATAATTCACCCCTCCACTTT. Translated, it gives CASANQAGHNSPLHF.

This chain uses TRBV7-3 with TRBJ2-1, with TRBD2 matching 10 bases. Trimming at V came to 3 bases and at J to 5 bases, leaving 4 bases not matched to a gene. Germline V gene sequence: CDR1 SGHTA, CDR2 FQGTGA. This CDR3 comprises 15 residues. The CDR3 loop is CASSFSGRFDNEQFF. The CDR3, as DNA: TGTGCCAGCAGCTTTAGCGGGAGGTTCGACAATGAGCAGTTCTTC.

This clone was seen only a few times. The chain combines TRBV27 with TRBJ2-7; D may be TRBD1 (6 bases). The germline V gene has CDR1 MNHEY and CDR2 SMNVEV (reference sequence). This CDR3 has 16 amino acids. Trimming took 6 bases from V and 0 from J, leaving 18 bases between them. The CDR3 DNA is TGTGCCAGCAGCTCATGGGGGACACAGAGCTCCTACGAGCAGTACTTC. Its protein is CASSSWGTQSSYEQYF.

This clone was detected once. This chain uses TRBV11-2 with TRBJ1-1, with TRBD1 matching 8 bases. In germline, CDR1 is SGHAT, CDR2 FQNNGV. The CDR3 is 15 residues long. The V and J ends lost 4 bases and 7 bases, in that order; junction bases with no gene match: 11. This chain's CDR3 is CASSSFGTGGNEAFF. CDR3 coding DNA: TGTGCCAGCAGCTCCTTCGGGACAGGCGGTAATGAAGCTTTCTTT.

This clone was seen a handful of times. The genes are TRBV10-2 and TRBJ1-4, with D possibly being TRBD1 (6 bases). Trimming pared 8 bases from V and 8 bases from J, leaving 15 bases between. The germline V gene encodes CDR1 WSHSY and CDR2 SAAADI. The CDR3 is made up of 13 amino acids. The CDR3 region is CASRPRGEEKLFF. CDR3 in DNA: TGCGCCAGCCGGCCCAGGGGTGAGGAAAAACTGTTTTTT.

The chain joins TRBV5-1 to TRBJ1-6; a possible D gene is TRBD1 (5 bases). Trimming stripped 0 bases from V and 6 bases from J, with 10 bases between. This CDR3 comprises 15 residues. The germline gives CDR1 SGHRS, CDR2 YFSETQ. CDR3 coding DNA: TGCGCCAGCAGCTTGGGGTTCCAGGGTAATTCACCCCTCCACTTT. It specifies CASSLGFQGNSPLHF.

This clone was seen a single time. DNA for the CDR3: TGTGCCAGCAGCTCGGCCAGCGGCGGGGACGAGCAGTACTTC. Its translation: CASSSASGGDEQYF. The chain is built from TRBV5-4 and TRBJ2-7; the D gene is possibly TRBD2 (6 bases). V lost 3 bases to trimming and J lost 5 bases, with 15 bases between them. CDR1 and CDR2 from the germline V gene are SGHNT and YYREEE (reference sequence). CDR3 length: 14 amino acids.

This chain joins TRBV4-3 and TRBJ2-1, with D tentatively TRBD2 (5 bases). Germline lookup yields CDR1 LGHNA and CDR2 YSLEER. CDR3 length equals 14 residues. Trimming removed 1 base at V and 4 bases at J, with 8 bases between. CDR3: CASSQGPGYNEQFF. The CDR3 DNA follows: TGCGCCAGCAGCCAAGGCCCGGGGTACAATGAGCAGTTCTTC.

V and J are TRBV28 and TRBJ1-6, with TRBD1 matching 9 bases. V lost 8 bases to trimming and J lost 11 bases; unmatched junction nucleotides: 7. The CDR3 runs to 13 residues. Germline V gene sequence: CDR1 MDHEN, CDR2 SYDVKM. The DNA for the CDR3 is TGTGCCAGCGAGGACAGGGGTTGGGCACCCCTCCACTTT. It specifies CASEDRGWAPLHF. Together with reference TRBV28 and TRBJ1-6, the CDR3 gives the full variable domain: DVKVTQSSRYLVKRTGEKVFLECVQDMDHENMFWYRQDPGLGLRLIYFSYDVKMKEKGDIPEGYSVSREKKERFSLILESASTNQTSMYLCASEDRGWAPLHFGNGTRLTVT.